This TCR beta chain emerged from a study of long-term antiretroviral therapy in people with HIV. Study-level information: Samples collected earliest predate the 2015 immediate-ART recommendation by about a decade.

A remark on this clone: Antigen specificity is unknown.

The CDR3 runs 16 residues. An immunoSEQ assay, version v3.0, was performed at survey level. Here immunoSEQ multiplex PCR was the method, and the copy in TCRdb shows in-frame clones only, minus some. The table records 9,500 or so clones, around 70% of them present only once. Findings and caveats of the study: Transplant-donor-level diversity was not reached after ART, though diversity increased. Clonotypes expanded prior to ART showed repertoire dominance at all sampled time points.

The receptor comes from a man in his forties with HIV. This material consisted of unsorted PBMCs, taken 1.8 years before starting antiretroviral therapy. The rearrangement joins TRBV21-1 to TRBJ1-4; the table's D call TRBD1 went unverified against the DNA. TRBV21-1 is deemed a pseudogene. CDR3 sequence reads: CASSKGPGWTNEKLFF. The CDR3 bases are TGTGCCAGCAGCAAGGGGCCCGGCTGGACTAATGAAAAACTGTTTTTT.